Shown below are 19 T cell receptor beta chains from a single sample sequenced in a study of blood T cell repertoires in COVID-19. The data were produced by immunoSEQ multiplex PCR, yet TCRdb's version contains in-frame clones alone and is incomplete. The sample has 190,000 or so clones, approximately 87% seen once. Material for sequencing was peripheral blood. The receptor set was obtained from a man between 60 and 75 years old who had recovered from COVID-19.

This clone was picked up one time. The CDR3 sequence is CASSLSLQDNEKLFF. CDR3 bases: TGTGCCAGCAGCCTATCCCTGCAGGATAATGAAAAACTGTTTTTT. The chain links TRBV9 to TRBJ1-4, with D hard to call. The germline V and J ends were trimmed by 4 bases and 4 bases, with 14 bases remaining between them. The germline V gene encodes CDR1 SGDLS and CDR2 YYNGEE. This CDR3 comprises 15 residues. The whole variable domain, filled in from reference TRBV9 and TRBJ1-4, reads DSGVTQTPKHLITATGQRVTLRCSPRSGDLSVYWYQQSLDQGLQFLIQYYNGEERAKGNILERFSAQQFPDLHSELNLSSLELGDSALYFCASSLSLQDNEKLFFGSGTQLSVL.

The chain recombines TRBV29-1 with TRBJ2-2, with D maybe TRBD2 (7 bases). CDR1 SQVTM and CDR2 ANQGSEA come from the germline V gene. CDR3 length: 15 amino acids. The V end was cut by 6 bases, the J end by 5 bases, with 19 bases between. CDR3 bases: TGCAGCGTCGGGGGGCTGGGCCCGAGAACCGGGGAGCTGTTTTTT. Its protein is CSVGGLGPRTGELFF.

This chain uses TRBV6-5 with TRBJ1-1, with TRBD1 matching 9 bases. With 6 bases clipped from V and 3 bases from J, the junction kept 5 bases outside the gene matches. The CDR3 extends over 14 amino acids. CDR1 and CDR2 from the germline V gene are MNHEY and SVGAGI. The CDR3 reads CASSSGTGYTEAFF. The DNA of the CDR3 is TGTGCCAGCAGCTCCGGGACAGGGTACACTGAAGCTTTCTTT.

The chain employs TRBV5-1 and TRBJ2-3; D is unclear. With 3 bases removed from V and 1 base from J, the gap between germline ends came to 15 bases. This CDR3 spans 16 amino acids. The germline gives CDR1 SGHRS, CDR2 YFSETQ. CDR3 DNA sequence: TGCGCCAGCAGCTCGACCCCAGGTGTAGGCACAGATACGCAGTATTTT. It yields the protein CASSSTPGVGTDTQYF.

The chain links TRBV5-4 to TRBJ2-7; 11 nucleotides agree with TRBD2. V was pared by 10 bases and J by 4 bases, with 7 bases of the junction left unmatched. CDR1 and CDR2 (germline): SGHNT, YYREEE (reference sequence). This CDR3 region has 13 residues. In DNA form, the CDR3 reads TGTGCCTTCCAGGCTAGCGGGGGGTACGAGCAGTACTTC. As protein: CAFQASGGYEQYF.

The rearrangement links TRBV19 to TRBJ2-3; 9 positions match TRBD1. CDR3 length: 17 amino acids. V shed 6 bases, J shed 2 bases, and the junction held 12 bases outside the gene matches. Per the germline V gene, CDR1 is LNHDA and CDR2 is SQIVND (reference sequence). In DNA form, the CDR3 reads TGTGCCAGTAGCCCCCCGACAGGGGGTTTTTTCACAGATACGCAGTATTTT. Its translation is CASSPPTGGFFTDTQYF.

V and J are TRBV7-7 and TRBJ1-4, with a weak D call TRBD1 (6 bases). Trimming took off 5 bases at V and 3 bases at J, with 10 bases between the two ends. This CDR3 has 14 residues. Germline lookup yields CDR1 SSHAT and CDR2 FNYEAQ (reference sequence). The CDR3 DNA follows: TGTGCCAGCAGCCCGGGACACTCTAATGAAAAACTGTTTTTT. It translates to CASSPGHSNEKLFF.

This rearrangement joins TRBV19 to TRBJ2-3; tentative D call: TRBD1 (6 bases). CDR3 length: 13 amino acids. Germline V gene sequence: CDR1 LNHDA, CDR2 SQIVND (reference sequence). Trimming stripped 10 bases from V and 5 bases from J, with 16 bases between. This CDR3 is CATNTGWGDTQYF. The CDR3 nucleotides are TGTGCCACGAATACAGGGTGGGGAGATACGCAGTATTTT.

This sequence joins TRBV18 and TRBJ1-1; 7 bases are a match to TRBD1. The germline V gene has CDR1 KGHSH and CDR2 LQKENI. J gave up 1 base and V 6 bases, and 5 bases lay outside the gene matches. The CDR3 contains 14 residues. CDR3 in DNA: TGTGCCAGCTCGCGGGACAGAGAGAACACTGAAGCTTTCTTT. It translates to CASSRDRENTEAFF. The variable domain in full, with the rest retrieved from reference TRBV18 and TRBJ1-1, is NAGVMQNPRHLVRRRGQEARLRCSPMKGHSHVYWYRQLPEEGLKFMVYLQKENIIDESGMPKERFSAEFPKEGPSILRIQQVVRGDSAAYFCASSRDRENTEAFFGQGTRLTVV.

J is TRBJ1-1 and V is TRBV27; D is uncertain. The V end was cut by 2 bases, the J end by 7 bases, with 11 bases between. The CDR3 has 13 amino acids. Germline values: CDR1 MNHEY, CDR2 SMNVEV (reference sequence). In DNA form, the CDR3 reads TGTGCCAGCAGTTTAGCCCTGACGGGTGAAGCTTTCTTT. It yields the protein CASSLALTGEAFF.

The sample holds a few counts of this clone. The J gene is TRBJ2-4, the V gene TRBV28, with D perhaps TRBD1 (5 bases). CDR3 size: 16 residues. V was cut by 4 bases and J by 6 bases, with 19 bases left in between. The germline V gene encodes CDR1 MDHEN and CDR2 SYDVKM. Here the CDR3 DNA reads TGTGCCAGCAGTTCCCATCCTGGGGCGCTCGGAAACATTCAGTACTTC. It encodes CASSSHPGALGNIQYF.

The rearrangement joins TRBV6-2 or TRBV6-3 to TRBJ2-3, with a possible D match to TRBD2 (5 bases). Germline CDR1 and CDR2: MNHEY and SVGEGT. Trimming shortened V by 5 bases and J by 2 bases, and 11 bases separated the two germline ends. This CDR3 region has 14 residues. CDR3 loop: CASSPRTLTDTQYF. CDR3 sequence (DNA): TGTGCCAGCAGTCCCCGGACTCTCACAGATACGCAGTATTTT.

This chain joins TRBV28 and TRBJ1-4, with TRBD1 matching over 10 bases. CDR3 length: 18 residues. V was clipped by 1 base and J by 5 bases; unmatched bases: 10. Germline V gives CDR1 MDHEN, CDR2 SYDVKM. The CDR3 loop reads CASSLFISGGQGNEKLFF. The CDR3 DNA is TGTGCCAGCAGTTTATTTATTTCTGGGGGACAGGGGAATGAAAAACTGTTTTTT.

The rearrangement links TRBV5-1 to TRBJ2-2; 10 bases align to TRBD2. The CDR3 covers 14 residues. The ends lost 4 bases at V and 8 bases at J; junction bases unmatched: 5. Germline CDR1 SGHRS, CDR2 YFSETQ. The CDR3 coding sequence is TGCGCCAGCAGCAGCGGGACTAGCGAAGGGGAGCTGTTTTTT. Translated: CASSSGTSEGELFF.

This rearrangement joins TRBV21-1 to TRBJ1-3; TRBD1, the D gene given by the table, was not confirmed from the DNA. TRBV21-1 is described as a pseudogene. This CDR3 comprises 17 residues. The CDR3 loop is CASSKAEDRGPGNTIYF. The CDR3 nucleotides are TGTGCCAGCAGCAAAGCTGAGGACAGGGGACCCGGAAACACCATATATTTT.

This chain joins TRBV5-1 and TRBJ1-1, with D possibly matching TRBD1 (5 bases). The V gene's germline CDR1 is SGHRS and CDR2 YFSETQ. V was cut by 1 base and J by 4 bases, with 8 bases left in between. This CDR3 region has 13 residues. CDR3 sequence (DNA): TGCGCCAGCAGCTTGTACGGGGGCACTGAAGCTTTCTTT. It encodes CASSLYGGTEAFF.

The chain uses TRBV4-3 and TRBJ1-5; maybe TRBD1 (6 bases). V was clipped by 4 bases and J by 4 bases, with 11 bases between them. The CDR3 totals 14 residues. Germline V gene lookup returns CDR1 LGHNA and CDR2 YSLEER. In DNA, the CDR3 is TGCGCCAGCAGCCTCAACAGGGAGAATCAGCCCCAGCATTTT. Its protein product is CASSLNRENQPQHF.

The genes are TRBV29-1 and TRBJ2-3; D unresolved. Germline assignment: CDR1 SQVTM and CDR2 ANQGSEA. CDR3 size: 11 residues. V was clipped by 7 bases and J by 2 bases, with 7 bases between them. The CDR3 DNA reads TGCAGCGCTGACTTCACAGATACGCAGTATTTT. This sequence encodes CSADFTDTQYF.

The chain carries TRBV9 and TRBJ1-2; 7 bases are shared with TRBD1. Germline V gene data show CDR1 as SGDLS and CDR2 as YYNGEE. The CDR3 runs to 16 residues. V dropped 0 bases and J dropped 0; count of bases not matched to a gene: 5. The CDR3 DNA reads TGTGCCAGCAGCGTAGAGGGGGGACAGACTAACTATGGCTACACCTTC. This gives the protein CASSVEGGQTNYGYTF.